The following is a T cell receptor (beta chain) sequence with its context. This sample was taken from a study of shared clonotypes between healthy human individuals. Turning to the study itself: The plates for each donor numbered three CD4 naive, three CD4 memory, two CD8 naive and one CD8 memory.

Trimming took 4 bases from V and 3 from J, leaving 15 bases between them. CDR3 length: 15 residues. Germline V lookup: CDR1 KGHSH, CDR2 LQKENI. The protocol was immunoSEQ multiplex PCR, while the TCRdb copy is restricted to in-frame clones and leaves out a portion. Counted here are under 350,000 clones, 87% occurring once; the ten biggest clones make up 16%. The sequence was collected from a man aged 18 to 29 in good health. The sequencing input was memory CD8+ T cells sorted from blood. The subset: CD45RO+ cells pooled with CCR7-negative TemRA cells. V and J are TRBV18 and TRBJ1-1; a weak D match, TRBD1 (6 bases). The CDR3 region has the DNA TGTGCCAGCTCACAAAGGGCAGGGGTCTACACTGAAGCTTTCTTT. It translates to CASSQRAGVYTEAFF.